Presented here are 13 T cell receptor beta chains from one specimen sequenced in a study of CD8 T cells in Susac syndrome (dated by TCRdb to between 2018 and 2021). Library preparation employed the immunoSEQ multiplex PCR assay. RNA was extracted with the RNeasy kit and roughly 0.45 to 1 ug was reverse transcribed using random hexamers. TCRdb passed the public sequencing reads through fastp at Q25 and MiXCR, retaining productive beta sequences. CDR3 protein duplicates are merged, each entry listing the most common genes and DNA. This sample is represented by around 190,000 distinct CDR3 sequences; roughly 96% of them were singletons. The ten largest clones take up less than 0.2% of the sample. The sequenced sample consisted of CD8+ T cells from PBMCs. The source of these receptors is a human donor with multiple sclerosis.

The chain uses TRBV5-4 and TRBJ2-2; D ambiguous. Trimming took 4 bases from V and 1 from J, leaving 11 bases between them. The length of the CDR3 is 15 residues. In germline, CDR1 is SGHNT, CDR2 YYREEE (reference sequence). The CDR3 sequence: CASSPGPKNTGELFF. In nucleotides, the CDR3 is TGTGCCAGCAGCCCTGGACCGAAGAACACCGGGGAGCTGTTTTTT.

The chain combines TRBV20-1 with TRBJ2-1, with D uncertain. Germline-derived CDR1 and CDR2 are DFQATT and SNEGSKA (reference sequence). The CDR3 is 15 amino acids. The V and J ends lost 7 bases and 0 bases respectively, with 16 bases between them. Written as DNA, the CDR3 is TGCAGTGGGAAAGAGGAATCAACCTCCTACAATGAGCAGTTCTTC. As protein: CSGKEESTSYNEQFF.

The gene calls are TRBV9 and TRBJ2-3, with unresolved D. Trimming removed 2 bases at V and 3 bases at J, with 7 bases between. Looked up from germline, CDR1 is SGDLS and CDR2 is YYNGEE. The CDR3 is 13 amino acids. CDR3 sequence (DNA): TGTGCCAGCAGCGTCCAAGGGACAGATACGCAGTATTTT. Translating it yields CASSVQGTDTQYF.

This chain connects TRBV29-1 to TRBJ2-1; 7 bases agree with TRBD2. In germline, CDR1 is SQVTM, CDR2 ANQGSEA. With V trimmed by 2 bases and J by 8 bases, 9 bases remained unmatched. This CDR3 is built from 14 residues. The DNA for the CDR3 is TGCAGCGTTGAATCTGGCGGGAGTTTCTATGAGCAGTTCTTC. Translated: CSVESGGSFYEQFF.

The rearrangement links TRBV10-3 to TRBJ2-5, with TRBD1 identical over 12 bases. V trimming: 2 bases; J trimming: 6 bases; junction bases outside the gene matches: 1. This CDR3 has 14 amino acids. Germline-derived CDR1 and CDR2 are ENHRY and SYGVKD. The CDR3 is CAISEGDRGQTQYF. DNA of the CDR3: TGTGCCATCAGTGAGGGGGACAGGGGGCAGACCCAGTACTTC.

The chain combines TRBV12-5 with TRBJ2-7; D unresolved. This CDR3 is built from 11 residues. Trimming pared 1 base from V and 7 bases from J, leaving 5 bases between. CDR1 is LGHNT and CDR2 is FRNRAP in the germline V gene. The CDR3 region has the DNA TGTGCTAGTGGTTTGGGGGGAGAGCAGTACTTC. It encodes CASGLGGEQYF.

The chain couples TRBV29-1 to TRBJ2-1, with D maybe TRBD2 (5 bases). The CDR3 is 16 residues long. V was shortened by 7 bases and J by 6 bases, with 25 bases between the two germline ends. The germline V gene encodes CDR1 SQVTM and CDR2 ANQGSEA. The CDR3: CSALPGLRSMSNEQFF. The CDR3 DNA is TGCAGCGCCCTCCCTGGACTCCGATCAATGTCCAATGAGCAGTTCTTC.

The CDR3 loop reads CASSQLTGGPTDTQYF. CDR3 DNA: TGCGCCAGCAGCCAACTGACGGGGGGTCCCACAGATACGCAGTATTTT. The chain combines TRBV4-1 with TRBJ2-3, with TRBD2 matching 7 bases. Germline-derived CDR1 and CDR2 are MGHRA and YSYEKL. The CDR3 spans 16 residues. The V segment lost 2 bases and the J segment 2 bases; nucleotides outside the gene matches: 7.

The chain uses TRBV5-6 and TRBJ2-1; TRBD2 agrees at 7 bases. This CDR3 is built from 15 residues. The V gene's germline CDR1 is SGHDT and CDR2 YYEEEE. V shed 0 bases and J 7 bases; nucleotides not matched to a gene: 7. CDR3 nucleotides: TGTGCCAGCAGCTTGGGGCCTAGCGGCGGGAATGAGCAGTTCTTC. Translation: CASSLGPSGGNEQFF.

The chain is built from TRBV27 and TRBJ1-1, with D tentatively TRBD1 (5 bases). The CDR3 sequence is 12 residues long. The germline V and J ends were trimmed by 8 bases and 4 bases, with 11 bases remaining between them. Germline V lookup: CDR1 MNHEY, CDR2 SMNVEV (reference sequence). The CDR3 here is CASQSGGTEAFF. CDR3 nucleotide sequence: TGTGCCAGCCAGTCTGGGGGCACTGAAGCTTTCTTT.

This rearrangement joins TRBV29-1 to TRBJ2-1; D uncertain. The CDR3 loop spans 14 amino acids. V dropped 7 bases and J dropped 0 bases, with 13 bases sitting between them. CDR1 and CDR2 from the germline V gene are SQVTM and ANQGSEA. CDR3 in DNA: TGCAGCGGGAAGGATGGTGGCTCCTACAATGAGCAGTTCTTC. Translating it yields CSGKDGGSYNEQFF.

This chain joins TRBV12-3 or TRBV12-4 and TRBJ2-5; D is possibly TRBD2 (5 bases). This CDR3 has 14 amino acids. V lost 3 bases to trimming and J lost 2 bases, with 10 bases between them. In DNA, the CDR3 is TGTGCCAGCAGTTTGACTACCCCACAAGAGACCCAGTACTTC. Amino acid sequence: CASSLTTPQETQYF.

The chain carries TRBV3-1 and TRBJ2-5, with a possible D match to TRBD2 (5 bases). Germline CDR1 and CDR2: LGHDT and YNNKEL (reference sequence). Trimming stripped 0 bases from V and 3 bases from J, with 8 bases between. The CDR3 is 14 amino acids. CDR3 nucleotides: TGTGCCAGCAGCCAAGACAGCGGAGAAGAGACCCAGTACTTC. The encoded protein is CASSQDSGEETQYF.